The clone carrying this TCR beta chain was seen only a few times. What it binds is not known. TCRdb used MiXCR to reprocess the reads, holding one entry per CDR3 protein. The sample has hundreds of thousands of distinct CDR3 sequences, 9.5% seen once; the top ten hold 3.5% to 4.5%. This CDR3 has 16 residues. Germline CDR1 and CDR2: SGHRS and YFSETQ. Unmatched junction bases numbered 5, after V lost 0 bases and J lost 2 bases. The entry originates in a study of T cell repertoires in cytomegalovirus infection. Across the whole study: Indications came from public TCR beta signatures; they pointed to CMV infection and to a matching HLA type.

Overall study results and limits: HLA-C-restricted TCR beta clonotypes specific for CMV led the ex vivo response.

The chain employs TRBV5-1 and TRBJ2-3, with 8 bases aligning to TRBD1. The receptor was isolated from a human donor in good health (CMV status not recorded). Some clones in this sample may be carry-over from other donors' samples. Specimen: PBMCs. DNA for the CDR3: TGCGCCAGCAGCTTGGACCGGGACAGGTTCACAGATACGCAGTATTTT. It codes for CASSLDRDRFTDTQYF.